This T cell receptor beta chain was profiled in a study of OX40 agonist ivuxolimab in advanced cancers. Study-level background: Ivuxolimab was an agonistic, fully human IgG2 monoclonal antibody directed against OX40 (CD134), a costimulatory receptor. The point of sequencing TCRbeta in the periphery was to test whether ivuxolimab changed TCR sequence diversity and drove clonal T-cell expansion. Among the approximately 50 dose-escalation patients, some 19 had hepatocellular carcinoma, about 15 melanoma, 9 renal cell carcinoma and 9 head and neck cancer. Partial responses were achieved by three dose-escalation patients, of whom one had hepatocellular carcinoma and two had cutaneous melanoma. Intravenous ivuxolimab was administered to patients every 2 weeks at six dose levels: 0.01, 0.1, 0.3, 1.5, 3 and 10 mg/kg. Prior anti-PD-1, anti-PD-L1 or anti-CTLA-4 therapy was permitted, and checkpoint inhibitors had been received by more than 35% of dose-escalation patients. In the dose-escalation cohort, roughly 80% of patients were male, and the mean age was approximately 55 years, with a range of roughly 20 to 80. The monotherapy dose-escalation portion (N ≈ 56 patients) of the phase I ivuxolimab trial is reported in the paper.

The investigation overall reported the following: Partial responders in the 0.1-3.0 mg/kg groups had among the lowest normalized peripheral clonal expansion, especially among CD8+ T cells. After ivuxolimab, expanded clones were on average more numerous among CD8+ T cells than among CD4+ T cells. Which antigens the clonally expanded peripheral T cells were specific for was not determined. Low levels of normalized T-cell clonal expansion were also shown by some nonresponding patients. At doses of 0.1 to 3.0 mg/kg, clonal expansion of both CD4+ and CD8+ blood T cells was observed from baseline to week 6.

Worth noting for this clone: Which antigen it targets is not known. The record has no base qualities; no much larger clone is one base away.

To sequence the TCRbeta CDR3 region, genomic DNA was isolated from the sorted cells. TCRbeta CDR3 regions were sequenced using the immunoSEQ Assay. This immuneACCESS table, as held by TCRdb, lists in-frame sequences with V and J called but not all clones. Of the missing ones, under half trace to an unresolved V gene in checked studies; the others have no known cause. Across this sample there are about 32,000 clones, with 75% to 85% seen only once. The ten largest clones add up to about 20% of the sample. The CDR3, from cysteine to phenylalanine, totals 14 residues. Only the CDR3 DNA stays, 42 bases, in frame from base 1. In the germline V gene, CDR1 corresponds to SGHTA and CDR2 to FQGNSA. V loses 8 bases of germline sequence and J loses 5 bases, and the interval between the two ends is 18 bases. The trial excluded patients who had a history of autoimmune disease or were on systemic immunosuppression. Peripheral blood for TCR sequencing was drawn from every dose cohort at baseline, at cycle 4 day 1 and at cycle 7 day 1. Samples came from an open-label, multicenter, first-in-human phase I dose-escalation trial of ivuxolimab. Adults with locally advanced or metastatic melanoma, renal cell, hepatocellular, or head and neck squamous cell carcinoma were enrolled in the trial. Before TCR sequencing, CD4+ T cells and CD8+ T cells were sorted from peripheral blood as separate populations.

The sequence is built from TRBV7-2 and TRBJ2-5, with a tentative D gene TRBD2 over 6 matching bases. The clonotype originates from an adult with an advanced solid tumor such as melanoma, head and neck, liver or kidney cancer. This specimen consisted of CD4+ or CD8+ T cells sorted from blood, obtained in a trial of the OX40 agonist ivuxolimab. The CDR3 region: CASGSRGAGETQYF. The sequenced DNA: TGTGCCAGCGGCTCCAGAGGTGCGGGGGAGACCCAGTACTTC.